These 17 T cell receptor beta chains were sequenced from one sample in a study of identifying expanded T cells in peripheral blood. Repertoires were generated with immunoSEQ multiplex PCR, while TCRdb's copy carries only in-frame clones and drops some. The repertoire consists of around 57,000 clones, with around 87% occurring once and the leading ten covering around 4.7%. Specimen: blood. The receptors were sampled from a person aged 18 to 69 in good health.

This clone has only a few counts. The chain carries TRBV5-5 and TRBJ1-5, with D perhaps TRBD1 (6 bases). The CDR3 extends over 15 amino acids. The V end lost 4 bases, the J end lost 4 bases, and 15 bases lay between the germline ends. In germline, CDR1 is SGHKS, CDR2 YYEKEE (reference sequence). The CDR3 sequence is CASSVTGDRNQPQHF. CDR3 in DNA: TGTGCCAGCAGCGTGACAGGAGATCGAAATCAGCCCCAGCATTTT. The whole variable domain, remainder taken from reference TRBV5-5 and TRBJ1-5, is DAGVTQSPTHLIKTRGQQVTLRCSPISGHKSVSWYQQVLGQGPQFIFQYYEKEERGRGNFPDRFSARQFPNYSSELNVNALLLGDSALYLCASSVTGDRNQPQHFGDGTRLSIL.

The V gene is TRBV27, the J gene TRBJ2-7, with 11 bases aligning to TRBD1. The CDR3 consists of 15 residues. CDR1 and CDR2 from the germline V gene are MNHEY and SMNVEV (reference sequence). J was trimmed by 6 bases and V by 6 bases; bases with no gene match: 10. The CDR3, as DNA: TGTGCCAGCAGCGGGGTGAGGACAGGGGGCGGCGAGCAGTACTTC. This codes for CASSGVRTGGGEQYF.

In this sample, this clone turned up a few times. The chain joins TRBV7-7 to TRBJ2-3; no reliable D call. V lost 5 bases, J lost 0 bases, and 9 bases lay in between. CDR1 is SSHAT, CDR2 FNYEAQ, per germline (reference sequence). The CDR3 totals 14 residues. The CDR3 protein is CASSEHASTDTQYF. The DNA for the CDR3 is TGTGCCAGCAGCGAACACGCTAGCACAGATACGCAGTATTTT.

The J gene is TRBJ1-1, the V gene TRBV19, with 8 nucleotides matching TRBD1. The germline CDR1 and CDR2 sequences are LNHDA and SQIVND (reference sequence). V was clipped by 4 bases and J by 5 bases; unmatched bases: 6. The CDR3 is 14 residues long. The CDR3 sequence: CASSNQGAWTEAFF. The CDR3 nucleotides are TGTGCCAGTAGTAACCAGGGGGCATGGACTGAAGCTTTCTTT. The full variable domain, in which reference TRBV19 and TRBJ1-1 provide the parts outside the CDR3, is DGGITQSPKYLFRKEGQNVTLSCEQNLNHDAMYWYRQDPGQGLRLIYYSQIVNDFQKGDIAEGYSVSREKKESFPLTVTSAQKNPTAFYLCASSNQGAWTEAFFGQGTRLTVV.

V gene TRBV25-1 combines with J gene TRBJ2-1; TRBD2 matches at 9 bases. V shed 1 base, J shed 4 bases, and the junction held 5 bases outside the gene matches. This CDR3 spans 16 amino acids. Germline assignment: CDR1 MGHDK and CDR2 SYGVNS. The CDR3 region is CASSEWSSGNYNEQFF. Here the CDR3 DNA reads TGTGCCAGCAGTGAATGGTCTAGCGGGAATTACAATGAGCAGTTCTTC.

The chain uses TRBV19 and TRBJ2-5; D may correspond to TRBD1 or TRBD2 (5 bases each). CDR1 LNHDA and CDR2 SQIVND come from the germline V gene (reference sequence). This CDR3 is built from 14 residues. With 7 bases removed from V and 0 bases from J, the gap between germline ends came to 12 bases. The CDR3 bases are TGTGCCAGTAAGGGGACGGGGAACCAAGAGACCCAGTACTTC. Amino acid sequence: CASKGTGNQETQYF. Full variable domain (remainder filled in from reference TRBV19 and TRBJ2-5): DGGITQSPKYLFRKEGQNVTLSCEQNLNHDAMYWYRQDPGQGLRLIYYSQIVNDFQKGDIAEGYSVSREKKESFPLTVTSAQKNPTAFYLCASKGTGNQETQYFGPGTRLLVL.

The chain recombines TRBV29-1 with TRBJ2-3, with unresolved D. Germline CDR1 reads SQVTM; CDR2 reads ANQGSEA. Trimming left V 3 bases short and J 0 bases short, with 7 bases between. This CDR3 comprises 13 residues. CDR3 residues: CSVEELSTDTQYF. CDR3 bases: TGCAGCGTTGAGGAACTAAGCACAGATACGCAGTATTTT.

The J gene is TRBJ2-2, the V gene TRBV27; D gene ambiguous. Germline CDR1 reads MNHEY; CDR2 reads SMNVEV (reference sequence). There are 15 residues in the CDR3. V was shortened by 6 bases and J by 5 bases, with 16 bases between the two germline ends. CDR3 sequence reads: CASSPMKWETGELFF. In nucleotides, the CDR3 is TGTGCCAGCAGCCCTATGAAGTGGGAAACCGGGGAGCTGTTTTTT.

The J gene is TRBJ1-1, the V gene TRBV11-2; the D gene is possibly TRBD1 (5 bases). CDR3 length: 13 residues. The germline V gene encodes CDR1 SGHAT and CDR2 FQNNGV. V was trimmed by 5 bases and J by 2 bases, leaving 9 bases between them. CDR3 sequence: CASSPGPNTEAFF. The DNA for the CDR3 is TGTGCCAGCAGCCCAGGGCCCAACACTGAAGCTTTCTTT.

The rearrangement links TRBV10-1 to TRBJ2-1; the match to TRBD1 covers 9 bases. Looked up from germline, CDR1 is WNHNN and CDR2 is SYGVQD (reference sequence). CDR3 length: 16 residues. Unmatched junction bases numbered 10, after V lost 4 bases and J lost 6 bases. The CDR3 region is CASSGSGTGSVNEQFF. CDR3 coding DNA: TGCGCCAGCAGTGGCTCCGGGACAGGGTCGGTCAATGAGCAGTTCTTC.

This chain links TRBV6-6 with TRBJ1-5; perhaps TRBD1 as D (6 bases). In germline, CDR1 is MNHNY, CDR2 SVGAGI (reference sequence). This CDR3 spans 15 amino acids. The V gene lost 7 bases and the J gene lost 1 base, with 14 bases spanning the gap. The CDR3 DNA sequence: TGTGCCAGCACCCCGGGGGCTTTGAGCAATCAGCCCCAGCATTTT. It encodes CASTPGALSNQPQHF.

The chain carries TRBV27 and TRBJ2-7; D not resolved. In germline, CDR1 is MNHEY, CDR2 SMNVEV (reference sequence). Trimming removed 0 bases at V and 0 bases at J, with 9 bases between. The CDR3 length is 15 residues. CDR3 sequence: CASSLSSTYSYEQYF. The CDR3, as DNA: TGTGCCAGCAGTTTATCCAGTACCTACTCCTACGAGCAGTACTTC.

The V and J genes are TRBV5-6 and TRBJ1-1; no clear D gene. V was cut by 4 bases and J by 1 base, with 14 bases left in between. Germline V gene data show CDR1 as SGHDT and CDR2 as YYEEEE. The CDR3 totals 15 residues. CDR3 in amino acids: CASSPDVDENTEAFF. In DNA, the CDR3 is TGTGCCAGCAGCCCCGATGTGGACGAGAACACTGAAGCTTTCTTT.

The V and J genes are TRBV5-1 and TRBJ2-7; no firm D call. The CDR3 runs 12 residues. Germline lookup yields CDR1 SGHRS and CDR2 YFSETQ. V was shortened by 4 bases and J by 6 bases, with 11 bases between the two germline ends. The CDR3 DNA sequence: TGCGCCAGCAGCCCAGGTGATCTCGAGCAGTACTTC. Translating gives CASSPGDLEQYF.

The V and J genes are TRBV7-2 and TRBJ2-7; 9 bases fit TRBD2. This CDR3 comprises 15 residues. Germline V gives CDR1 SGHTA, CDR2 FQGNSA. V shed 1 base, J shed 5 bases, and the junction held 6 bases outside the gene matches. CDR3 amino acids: CASSLVAGGNNEQYF. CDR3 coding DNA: TGTGCCAGCAGCTTAGTTGCGGGAGGGAACAACGAGCAGTACTTC.

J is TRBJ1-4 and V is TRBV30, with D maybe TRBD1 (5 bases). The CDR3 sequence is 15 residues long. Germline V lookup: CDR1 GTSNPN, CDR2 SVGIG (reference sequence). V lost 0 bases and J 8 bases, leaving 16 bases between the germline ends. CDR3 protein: CAWSVRGGWAEKLFF. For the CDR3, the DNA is TGTGCCTGGAGTGTACGGGGCGGCTGGGCCGAAAAACTGTTTTTT.

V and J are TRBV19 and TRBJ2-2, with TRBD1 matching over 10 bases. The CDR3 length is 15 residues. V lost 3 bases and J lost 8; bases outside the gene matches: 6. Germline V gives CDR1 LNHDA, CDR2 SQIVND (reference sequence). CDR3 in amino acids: CASSITGTGAGELFF. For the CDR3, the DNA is TGTGCCAGTAGTATTACCGGGACAGGGGCTGGGGAGCTGTTTTTT.